This T cell receptor (beta chain) was found in a study of shared clonotypes between healthy human individuals. Study overall: Two women and three men aged 18 to 49 made up the donors. Study observations and caveats: A handful of donors had 4% to 6.5% of their naive CD4 clonotypes in common.

The data were produced by immunoSEQ multiplex PCR, yet TCRdb's version contains in-frame clones alone and is incomplete. The table has about 2.3 million clones, 85% to 95% seen once; the top ten hold around 0.4%. Note on this clone: No antigen is known for it.

Sequencing was done on a sample of naive CD4+ T cells from PBMCs. Regarding subset: CD45RA+ positively selected. The sequence was obtained from a man between 18 and 35 years old in good health. Some clones in this sample may be carry-over from other donors' samples.

CDR3 residues: CASRLAGGPRDTQYF. The CDR3 DNA reads TGTGCCAGCAGGCTAGCGGGAGGGCCGAGGGATACGCAGTATTTT. This chain joins TRBV28 and TRBJ2-3, with 12 nucleotides matching TRBD2. Unmatched junction bases numbered 7, after V lost 6 bases and J lost 6 bases. This CDR3 contains 15 residues. Germline-derived CDR1 and CDR2 are MDHEN and SYDVKM. The full variable domain, in which reference TRBV28 and TRBJ2-3 provide the parts outside the CDR3, is DVKVTQSSRYLVKRTGEKVFLECVQDMDHENMFWYRQDPGLGLRLIYFSYDVKMKEKGDIPEGYSVSREKKERFSLILESASTNQTSMYLCASRLAGGPRDTQYFGPGTRLTVL.